This T cell receptor beta chain was identified in a study of blood T cells in healthy people across ages. A second about 7 to 12 cycle PCR used barcoded and J-beta primers. Through a template-switch adaptor with 12 random nucleotides, each cDNA molecule received a tag. TCRdb reanalysed the 5' RACE reads using MiXCR and keeps one entry per CDR3 protein. The sample comprises about 680,000 distinct CDR3 sequences, 45% to 50% of which are singletons, and approximately 32% rests with the top ten. The authors isolated at least 6 million PBMCs per sample. The V end lost 0 bases, the J end lost 5 bases, and 5 bases lay between the germline ends. CDR3 length: 13 residues. The germline gives CDR1 MNHNY, CDR2 SVGAGI (reference sequence). Study-wide results and caveats: Fewer expanded clones and more diversity marked long-lived versus aged donors. Correlation between TCR beta diversity and naive T cell percentage was strong.

To note about this clonotype: The antigen remains unidentified.

This chain uses TRBV6-6 with TRBJ2-1; no clear D. Material for sequencing was blood. The clonotype comes from a woman aged 55-70 years in good health. This CDR3 reads CASSYSSNNEQFF. The CDR3 DNA follows: TGTGCCAGCAGTTACTCTTCCAACAATGAGCAGTTCTTC.